These 19 T cell receptor beta chains share one sample of origin, sequenced in a study of blood T cells in healthy people across ages. Through a sample-barcoded 5' primer and a J-beta primer mix, a second PCR was run for roughly 6 to 12 cycles. TCRdb analysed the 5' RACE reads with MiXCR anew, one entry per CDR3 protein. The data hold about 690,000 distinct CDR3 sequences, with around 38% observed a single time. Sequences were obtained from blood. All receptors derive from an elderly man in good health.

This clonotype was recorded a few times. The chain combines TRBV7-6 with TRBJ2-3; the match to TRBD2 covers 9 bases. The CDR3 has 16 residues. Per germline, CDR1 SGHVS and CDR2 FNYEAQ. Germline trimming cut 4 bases from V and 2 bases from J; bases unmatched to any gene: 7. The CDR3 spells CASSSRASGNTDTQYF. DNA for the CDR3: TGTGCCAGCAGCTCCCGGGCTAGCGGGAACACAGATACGCAGTATTTT.

This clonotype was observed a few times. The V call is TRBV7-3, the J call TRBJ2-2, with D unclear. V was cut by 4 bases and J by 8 bases, with 11 bases left in between. Germline V gene lookup returns CDR1 SGHTA and CDR2 FQGTGA. The CDR3 is made up of 13 amino acids. CDR3 coding DNA: TGTGCCAGCAGCTCAGACCACGAAGGGGAGCTGTTTTTT. Translating gives CASSSDHEGELFF.

The J gene is TRBJ1-3, the V gene TRBV5-1, with D maybe TRBD1 (5 bases). Germline assignment: CDR1 SGHRS and CDR2 YFSETQ. V was clipped by 4 bases and J by 0 bases, with 14 bases between them. This CDR3 has 16 amino acids. CDR3 residues: CASSPTGLDSGNTIYF. As DNA, the CDR3 is TGCGCCAGCAGCCCAACGGGACTTGACTCTGGAAACACCATATATTTT.

The chain recombines TRBV6-2 or TRBV6-3 with TRBJ2-1; D perhaps matches TRBD2 (6 bases). The better agreement between TRBJ2-7 and the DNA end casts doubt on the J call. The germline V gene has CDR1 MNHEY and CDR2 SVGEGT. This CDR3 contains 16 residues. Here the CDR3 reads CASSSWDGSSYNEQYF. In DNA, the CDR3 is TGTGCCAGCAGTTCCTGGGACGGGAGCTCCTACAATGAGCAGTACTTC.

This sequence joins TRBV6-1 and TRBJ2-5; perhaps TRBD1 as D (6 bases). The end of the DNA is better explained by TRBJ2-7, so the J call may be wrong. From germline, CDR1 is MNHNS and CDR2 SASEGT. The CDR3 has 15 amino acids. The DNA for the CDR3 is TGTGCCAGCAGTCAAGGGGGTGGGACCACCTACGAGCAGTACTTC. It specifies CASSQGGGTTYEQYF.

Points on this clonotype: This clone may be a read error of a much larger clone one base away. The rearrangement joins TRBV14 to TRBJ1-6; D is unresolved. The CDR3 runs to 16 residues. The germline gives CDR1 SGHDN, CDR2 FVKESK. CDR3 loop: CASSQVTGSFNSPLHF. The CDR3, as DNA: TGTGCCAGCAGCCAAGTCACGGGCTCCTTTAATTCACCCCTCCACTTT.

The chain uses TRBV14 and TRBJ2-1; a weak D match, TRBD2 (6 bases). CDR3 length: 13 residues. Germline CDR1 and CDR2: SGHDN and FVKESK. V lost 0 bases and J lost 12, with 12 bases in between. The CDR3 region has the DNA TGTGCCAGCAGCCAAGATAGCCTGGGGGGGCAGTTCTTC. This sequence encodes CASSQDSLGGQFF.

V usage is TRBV28 and J usage is TRBJ2-1, with D possibly TRBD2 on 5 matching bases. The CDR3 totals 14 residues. V lost 1 base and J lost 10, with 14 bases in between. Germline assignment: CDR1 MDHEN and CDR2 SYDVKM. DNA for the CDR3: TGTGCCAGCAGTTTATACGGGGTATCCTACGAGCAGTTCTTC. Translated, it gives CASSLYGVSYEQFF.

This clonotype showed up many times. The chain couples TRBV2 to TRBJ1-5; unclear D gene. Germline CDR1 reads SNHLY; CDR2 reads FYNNEI. This CDR3 is built from 12 residues. Trimming left V 3 bases short and J 6 bases short, with 6 bases between. The CDR3 DNA reads TGTGCCAGCAGTGACCCCCCTCAGCCCCAGCATTTT. Translation gives CASSDPPQPQHF.

This clonotype has at least ten counts. The CDR3 bases are TGTGCCAGCAGCTTAGTCGTCCGTGGGGGTCAAGAGACCCAGTACTTC. As protein: CASSLVVRGGQETQYF. The genes are TRBV7-2 and TRBJ2-5; D possibly matches TRBD1 or TRBD2 (5 bases each). Germline V gives CDR1 SGHTA, CDR2 FQGNSA. V was shortened by 1 base and J by 2 bases, with 14 bases between the two germline ends. The CDR3 contains 16 residues.

This clonotype showed up just a few times. This chain uses TRBV4-3 with TRBJ1-2; no definite D call. CDR3 length: 12 amino acids. Trimming shortened V by 0 bases and J by 4 bases, and 3 bases separated the two germline ends. The V gene's germline CDR1 is LGHNA and CDR2 YSLEER. The CDR3 protein is CASSQDTYGYTF. The CDR3 region has the DNA TGCGCCAGCAGCCAAGACACCTATGGCTACACCTTC.

The rearrangement joins TRBV3-1 to TRBJ1-2, with D possibly matching TRBD1 (6 bases). CDR3 length equals 12 residues. Trimming removed 2 bases from V and 7 bases from J, with 8 bases in between. Germline V gene data show CDR1 as LGHDT and CDR2 as YNNKEL (reference sequence). CDR3 nucleotide sequence: TGTGCCAGCAGCCAAACAGGGATTGGCTACACCTTC. Its protein product is CASSQTGIGYTF.

In its sample, this clonotype was seen a few times. The chain uses TRBV4-1 and TRBJ1-5; a possible D gene is TRBD1 (5 bases). There are 15 residues in the CDR3. The germline V gene has CDR1 MGHRA and CDR2 YSYEKL. V dropped 2 bases and J dropped 2 bases, with 10 bases sitting between them. The CDR3 spells CASSQLMGGNQPQHF. For the CDR3, the DNA is TGCGCCAGCAGCCAACTGATGGGGGGCAATCAGCCCCAGCATTTT.

The V and J genes are TRBV10-3 and TRBJ2-7; no reliable D call. Per germline, CDR1 ENHRY and CDR2 SYGVKD. Trimming left V 6 bases short and J 3 bases short, with 12 bases between. The CDR3 is 13 amino acids. CDR3 DNA: TGTGCCATCAGCCTCTCTGGCAGCTACGAGCAGTACTTC. Encoded protein: CAISLSGSYEQYF.

The V call is TRBV12-3 or TRBV12-4, the J call TRBJ2-1; TRBD2 matches 7 bases. This CDR3 has 14 amino acids. The V segment lost 11 bases and the J segment 1 base; nucleotides outside the gene matches: 8. The CDR3 bases are TGTGCCTGCACCCCGGGGGGATCCTACAATGAGCAGTTCTTC. This sequence encodes CACTPGGSYNEQFF.

This clonotype was seen ten or more times. The gene calls are TRBV25-1 and TRBJ2-5; TRBD1 is a possible D gene (5 bases). Trimming cost V 4 bases and J 5 bases, with 17 bases left between them. The CDR3 is 15 residues long. The germline V gene has CDR1 MGHDK and CDR2 SYGVNS. The CDR3 region is CASSGTGQGWETQYF. The CDR3 bases are TGTGCCAGCAGTGGAACGGGTCAGGGATGGGAGACCCAGTACTTC.

This clonotype has only one observation. A read error may explain this, as a much larger clone is one base away. V is TRBV4-1 and J is TRBJ2-5, with 8 bases that match TRBD2. The J segment lost 0 bases and the V segment lost 4 bases, leaving 13 bases of the junction unmatched. Per germline, CDR1 MGHRA and CDR2 YSYEKL. CDR3 length: 18 residues. This CDR3 reads CASSLHWAGGLYQETQYF. CDR3 bases: TGCGCCAGCAGCCTGCATTGGGCGGGGGGCTTGTACCAAGAGACCCAGTACTTC.

The chain links TRBV20-1 to TRBJ2-3, with 10 positions matching TRBD2. The CDR3 loop spans 12 amino acids. The ends lost 4 bases at V and 10 bases at J; junction bases unmatched: 5. Germline V gene lookup returns CDR1 DFQATT and CDR2 SNEGSKA (reference sequence). CDR3 coding DNA: TGCAGTGCTATACCCGGGACTAGCGCGCAGTATTTT. It encodes CSAIPGTSAQYF.

This clonotype has more than one count but fewer than ten. V usage is TRBV4-2 and J usage is TRBJ1-2; weak D call: TRBD1 (5 bases). The germline V gene encodes CDR1 LGHNA and CDR2 YNFKEQ. V was pared by 0 bases and J by 6 bases, with 11 bases between. The CDR3 has 14 amino acids. DNA for the CDR3: TGTGCCAGCAGCCAAGACGTGGGGCGCGATGGCTACACCTTC. The encoded protein is CASSQDVGRDGYTF.